In this sample, the clone carrying this TCR beta chain turned up many times. Its antigen remains unidentified. Ahead of thyroid surgery, no patient had received treatment of any kind. This sample is drawn from a study of metastatic and nonmetastatic thyroid tumors. Whole-study context: Across peripheral blood and tumor or nodule tissue samples taken from malignant and benign thyroid patients, the repertoires were compared with one another. Study observations and caveats: In blood and tumor, TCR beta diversity was reportedly significantly higher in malignant thyroid tumors than in benign nodules.

Original processing notes: The study's classifier, a distant-metastasis tool for papillary thyroid cancer, was built using CDR3 differences across clinicopathological groups. TCRdb re-clonotyped the PCR reads through MiXCR. The V and J calls here are based on TCRdb, not the publication. The top ten clones hold roughly 15% of a sample with roughly 40,000 clones, roughly a quarter of them seen once. The CDR3 contains 17 residues. The germline V gene encodes CDR1 MNHEY and CDR2 SVGEGT. V dropped 8 bases and J dropped 5 bases, with 27 bases sitting between them. The TCR originated in a female donor with papillary thyroid cancer or a benign thyroid nodule (not recorded which). Some clones in this sample may be carry-over from other donors' samples. The chain is built from TRBV6-2 or TRBV6-3 and TRBJ2-5; maybe TRBD2 (7 bases). Sequencing input: tumor tissue. The CDR3 DNA is TGTGCCAGCGAGACACCTTTAGGGGGAGGGCTTCGGGAGACCCAGTACTTC. Translating gives CASETPLGGGLRETQYF.